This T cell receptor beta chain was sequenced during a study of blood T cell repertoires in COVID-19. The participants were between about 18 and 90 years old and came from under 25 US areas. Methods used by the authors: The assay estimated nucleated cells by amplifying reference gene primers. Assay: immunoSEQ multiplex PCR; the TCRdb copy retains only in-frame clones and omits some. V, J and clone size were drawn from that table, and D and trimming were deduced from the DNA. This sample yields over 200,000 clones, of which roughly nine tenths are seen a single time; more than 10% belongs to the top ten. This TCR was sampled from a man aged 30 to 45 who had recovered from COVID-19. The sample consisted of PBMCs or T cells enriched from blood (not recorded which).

As DNA, the CDR3 is TGCGCCAGCAGCCAACATACAGGGGTCGAAAGTCAGCCCCAGCATTTT. Residues: CASSQHTGVESQPQHF. V and J are TRBV4-1 and TRBJ1-5; 7 bases fit TRBD1. Germline V gene lookup returns CDR1 MGHRA and CDR2 YSYEKL. Trimming cost V 2 bases and J 6 bases; bases outside gene matches: 10. CDR3 length: 16 residues.